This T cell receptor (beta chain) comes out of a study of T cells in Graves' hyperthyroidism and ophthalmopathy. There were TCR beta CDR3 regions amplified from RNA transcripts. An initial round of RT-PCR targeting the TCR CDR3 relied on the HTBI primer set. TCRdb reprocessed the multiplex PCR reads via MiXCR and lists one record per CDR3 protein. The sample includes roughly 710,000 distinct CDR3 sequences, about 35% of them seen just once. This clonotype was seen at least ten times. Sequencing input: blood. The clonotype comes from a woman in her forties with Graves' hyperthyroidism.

CDR3 nucleotides: TGTGCCAGCAGTTATTGGACTGTCTCAGAGACCCAGTACTTC. The encoded protein is CASSYWTVSETQYF. V usage is TRBV6-6 and J usage is TRBJ2-5; D may be TRBD2 (5 bases). Trimming took 3 bases from V and 4 from J, leaving 12 bases between them. Germline values: CDR1 MNHNY, CDR2 SVGAGI (reference sequence). The CDR3 has 14 residues.